This T cell receptor beta chain originates from a study of blood T cells in healthy people across ages. Germline loops: CDR1 SGHKS, CDR2 YYEKEE (reference sequence). CDR3 size: 14 residues. Trimming stripped 5 bases from V and 1 base from J, with 12 bases between. PCR was performed a second time for about 6 to 12 cycles using a sample-barcoded 5' primer and a J-beta primer mix. TCRdb passed the 5' RACE reads through MiXCR, listing each CDR3 protein once. The sample consists of hundreds of thousands of distinct CDR3 sequences, under 70% of them appearing once. The source material was blood. This TCR was sampled from a man in his 60s in good health. The rearrangement uses TRBV5-5 and TRBJ2-5; weak D call: TRBD2 (5 bases). The CDR3 nucleotides are TGTGCCAGCAGACCAGGACTGCCCCAAGAGACCCAGTACTTC. This gives the protein CASRPGLPQETQYF.